This is a list of T cell receptor beta chains from one sample in a study of CD8+CD57+ T cells in acquired aplastic anemia. TCRdb re-analysed the reads in MiXCR, keeping a single row per CDR3 protein. The sample records some 170,000 distinct CDR3 sequences, over 70% being singletons. Sequenced material: sorted CD4+, CD8+, or CD8+CD57+ T cells (not recorded which) from PBMCs. These receptors were obtained from a human donor with aplastic anemia. The CDR3 runs from the conserved cysteine through the conserved F or W. The D gene is left open where the match is weak. The size field is filled for only some rows; it gives once, few, many or a size class.

j_call: TRBJ2-7; d_call: TRBD1; v_call: TRBV15; clone_size: NA; cdr3_nt: TGTGCCACCAGCACTACCGGGACAGGGGACCTCGAGCAGTACTTC; cdr3_aa: CATSTTGTGDLEQYF
j_call: TRBJ2-7; d_call: NA; v_call: TRBV5-1; clone_size: NA; cdr3_nt: TGCGCCAGCAGCTTCGGGCCAACCTACGAGCAGTACTTC; cdr3_aa: CASSFGPTYEQYF
j_call: TRBJ2-7; d_call: NA; v_call: TRBV7-2; clone_size: NA; cdr3_nt: TGTGCCAGCAGTACACTGAGGGGGGGCGAGCAGTACTTC; cdr3_aa: CASSTLRGGEQYF
j_call: TRBJ2-6; d_call: NA; v_call: TRBV9; clone_size: NA; cdr3_nt: TGTGCCAGCAGCCCCCGCTCTGGGGCCAACGTCCTGACTTTC; cdr3_aa: CASSPRSGANVLTF
j_call: TRBJ2-3; d_call: NA; v_call: TRBV9; clone_size: NA; cdr3_nt: TGTGCCAGCAGCGTAGTAGAGGGGGGAGATACGCAGTATTTT; cdr3_aa: CASSVVEGGDTQYF
j_call: TRBJ2-3; d_call: NA; v_call: TRBV25-1; clone_size: NA; cdr3_nt: TGTGCCAGCAGTGTAGTCGATACGCAGTATTTT; cdr3_aa: CASSVVDTQYF
j_call: TRBJ2-2; d_call: TRBD1; v_call: TRBV20-1; clone_size: NA; cdr3_nt: TGCAGTGCGTTCGACAGGGGAGGAGGTCACGGGGAGCTGTTTTTT; cdr3_aa: CSAFDRGGGHGELFF
j_call: TRBJ1-5; d_call: NA; v_call: TRBV19; clone_size: NA; cdr3_nt: TGTGCCAGTAGTATGGCGGGGGACTTCAATCAGCCCCAGCATTTT; cdr3_aa: CASSMAGDFNQPQHF
j_call: TRBJ2-2; d_call: NA; v_call: TRBV6-4; clone_size: few; cdr3_nt: TGTGCCAGCAGTGACGAGGAGGGGGAGCTGTTTTTT; cdr3_aa: CASSDEEGELFF
j_call: TRBJ1-5; d_call: TRBD1; v_call: TRBV6-2/TRBV6-3; clone_size: NA; cdr3_nt: TGTGCCAGCAGTTACTCGGACAGGGATAGCAATCAGCCCCAGCATTTT; cdr3_aa: CASSYSDRDSNQPQHF
j_call: TRBJ2-2; d_call: NA; v_call: TRBV7-6; clone_size: NA; cdr3_nt: TGTGCCAGCAGCCCCGGCGTCGGAGGGGTCACCGGGGAGCTGTTTTTT; cdr3_aa: CASSPGVGGVTGELFF
j_call: TRBJ1-5; d_call: NA; v_call: TRBV2; clone_size: NA; cdr3_nt: TGTGCCAGCAGTGAAGGGCCTTATAGCAATCAGCCCCAGCATTTT; cdr3_aa: CASSEGPYSNQPQHF
j_call: TRBJ2-7; d_call: TRBD1; v_call: TRBV20-1; clone_size: once; cdr3_nt: TGCAGTGCTATACGGGACAGGGGAGTAAACGAGCAGTACTTC; cdr3_aa: CSAIRDRGVNEQYF
j_call: TRBJ2-5; d_call: NA; v_call: TRBV5-1; clone_size: NA; cdr3_nt: TGCGCCAGCAGCTTACAGGGATTATACCAAGAGACCCAGTACTTC; cdr3_aa: CASSLQGLYQETQYF
j_call: TRBJ1-1; d_call: NA; v_call: TRBV3-1; clone_size: NA; cdr3_nt: TGTGCCAGCAGCCCTTACGCGGACACCTTATATGAAGCTTTCTTT; cdr3_aa: CASSPYADTLYEAFF
j_call: TRBJ2-3; d_call: NA; v_call: TRBV6-1; clone_size: NA; cdr3_nt: TGTGCCAGCAGTGAAACGAGGCTAGGACAGTGGGATACGCAGTATTTT; cdr3_aa: CASSETRLGQWDTQYF
j_call: TRBJ2-7; d_call: NA; v_call: TRBV20-1; clone_size: NA; cdr3_nt: TGCAGTGCTAGAAGGGGGGACGAGCAGTACTTC; cdr3_aa: CSARRGDEQYF
j_call: TRBJ1-6; d_call: NA; v_call: TRBV7-9; clone_size: NA; cdr3_nt: TGTGCCAGCAGCTCCCAGGTCCCATCACCCCTCCACTTT; cdr3_aa: CASSSQVPSPLHF
j_call: TRBJ2-2; d_call: TRBD1; v_call: TRBV20-1; clone_size: many; cdr3_nt: TGCAGTGCTAGAGAGGACAGGGACACCGGGGAGCTGTTTTTT; cdr3_aa: CSAREDRDTGELFF
j_call: TRBJ2-7; d_call: TRBD1; v_call: TRBV20-1; clone_size: NA; cdr3_nt: TGCAGTGGCAGCCGGGACAGACCCTACGAGCAGTACTTC; cdr3_aa: CSGSRDRPYEQYF